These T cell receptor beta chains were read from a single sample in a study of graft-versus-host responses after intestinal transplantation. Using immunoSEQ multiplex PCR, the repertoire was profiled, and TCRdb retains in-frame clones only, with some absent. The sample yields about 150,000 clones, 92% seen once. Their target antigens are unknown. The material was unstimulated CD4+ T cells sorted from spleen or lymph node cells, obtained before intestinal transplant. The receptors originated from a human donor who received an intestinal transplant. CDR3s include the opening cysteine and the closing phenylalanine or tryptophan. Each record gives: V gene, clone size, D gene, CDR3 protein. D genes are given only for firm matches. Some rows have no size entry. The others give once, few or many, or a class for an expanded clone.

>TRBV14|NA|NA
CASSQMAGDFTAEAFF
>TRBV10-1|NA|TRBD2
CASSGLAAPQKQYF
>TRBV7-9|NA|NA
CASSIEGTVSYNEQFF
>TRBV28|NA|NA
CASSSETGNTGELFF
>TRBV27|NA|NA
CASSPLGRANYGYTF
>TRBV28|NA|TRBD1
CASSYTGDGNTIYF
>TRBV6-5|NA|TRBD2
CASRRLAVNTGELFF
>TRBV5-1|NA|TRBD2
CASSLGGRAYEQYF
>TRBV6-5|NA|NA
CASSYSRSTDTQYF
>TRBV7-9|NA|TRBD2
CASSTIAGATYEQYF
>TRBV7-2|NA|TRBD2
CASSPWTSGYNEQFF
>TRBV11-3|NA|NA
CASSSGGVNTEAFF
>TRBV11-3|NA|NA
CASSSGGGVDTEAFF
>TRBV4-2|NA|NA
CASSQDLGGLPQETQYF
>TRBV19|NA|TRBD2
CASSITSASGRSETQYF
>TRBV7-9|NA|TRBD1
CASSSGTGPTDTQYF
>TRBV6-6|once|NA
CASSYPDSFGPEAFF
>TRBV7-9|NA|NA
CASSLAGAIYEQYF
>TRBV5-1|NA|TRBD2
CASSLSPSGRAYNEQFF
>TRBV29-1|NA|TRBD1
CSASPGQGAGEQFF